This T cell receptor beta chain comes out of a study of cytomegalovirus exposure and HLA in healthy donors. General study findings and limits: Cytomegalovirus status, reportedly, was diagnosed with high specificity and sensitivity by the classifier.

Only in-frame clones appear in the TCRdb table, and some are missing; sequencing was by immunoSEQ multiplex PCR. This table has about 140,000 clones, roughly 87% appearing once. Points on this clone: What it recognizes is unknown.

The CDR3 runs 13 residues. Per germline, CDR1 WSHSY and CDR2 SAAADI. V lost 3 bases to trimming and J lost 3 bases, with 9 bases between them. The source of this sequence is a man younger than 30 in good health and CMV-seropositive. Input material: PBMCs. The gene calls are TRBV10-2 and TRBJ2-7; possible D gene TRBD2, 6 bases. The CDR3 reads CASSDGGYYEQYF. The DNA for the CDR3 is TGCGCCAGCAGTGATGGGGGGTACTACGAGCAGTACTTC.